This T cell receptor (beta chain) comes out of a study of T cell responses to AZD1222 COVID-19 vaccine. The overall study: Whether given at about 4 or about 12 weeks, second doses were pooled. Study-wide results and limits: Targets within unmutated variant regions were reportedly found for nearly half of spike-specific TCRs. Clonal diversity was possibly underestimated, and white British individuals and females predominated among donors.

The CDR3 runs 19 residues. Germline lookup yields CDR1 LNHDA and CDR2 SQIVND (reference sequence). The V gene lost 4 bases and the J gene lost 0 bases, with 19 bases spanning the gap. Comments on this clone: Its target is not known.

TCRdb's copy holds only in-frame clones and misses some; the assay was immunoSEQ multiplex PCR. The top ten hold 0.64% of the sample, which has around 160,000 clones, around 94% seen once. The sample was peripheral blood, taken on day 0 of AZD1222 vaccination. The sequence was collected from an adult in good health. The chain carries TRBV19 and TRBJ2-6, with D perhaps TRBD2 (6 bases). DNA of the CDR3: TGTGCCAGTAGTAAGCGGGCCAGTCCAAGGCGCTCTGGGGCCAACGTCCTGACTTTC. It is translated as CASSKRASPRRSGANVLTF.